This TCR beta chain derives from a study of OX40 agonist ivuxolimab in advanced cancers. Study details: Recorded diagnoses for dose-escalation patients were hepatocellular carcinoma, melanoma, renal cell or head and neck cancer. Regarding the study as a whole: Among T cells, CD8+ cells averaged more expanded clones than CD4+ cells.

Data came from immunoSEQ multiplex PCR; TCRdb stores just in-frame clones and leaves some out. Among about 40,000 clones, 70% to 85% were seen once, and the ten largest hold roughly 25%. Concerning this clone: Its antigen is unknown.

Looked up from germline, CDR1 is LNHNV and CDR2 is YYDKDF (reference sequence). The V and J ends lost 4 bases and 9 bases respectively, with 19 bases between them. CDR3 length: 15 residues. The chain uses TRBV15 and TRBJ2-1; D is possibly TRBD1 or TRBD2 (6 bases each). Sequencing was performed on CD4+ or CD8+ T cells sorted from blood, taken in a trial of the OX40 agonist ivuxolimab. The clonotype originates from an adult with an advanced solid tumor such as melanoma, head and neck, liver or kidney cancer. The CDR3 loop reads CATSIVPGAVGEQFF. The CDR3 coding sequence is TGTGCCACCAGCATAGTACCGGGGGCCGTGGGTGAGCAGTTCTTC.